This T cell receptor beta chain came from a study of T cell responses to AZD1222 COVID-19 vaccine. On this clone: What it recognizes is unknown.

Study-wide points: At study baseline, merely more than 5 AZD1222 recipients were seropositive. The study reported that nearly half of spike-specific TCRs target unmutated variant regions. Donors were chiefly white British, with a greater number of females, and clonal diversity was perhaps underestimated. None of the repertoires were sampled until the peak T cell response had passed.

V was cut by 0 bases and J by 6 bases, with 14 bases left in between. Germline V CDR1 and CDR2: SGHTA, FQGTGA. This CDR3 has 15 amino acids. Clones were sequenced by immunoSEQ multiplex PCR, and TCRdb holds only the in-frame ones, with some missing. The sample yields some 180,000 clones, roughly 90% seen once. The chain couples TRBV7-3 to TRBJ1-2; D uncertain. The starting material was peripheral blood, obtained 28 days after the second AZD1222 dose. This TCR came from an adult who received the AZD1222 COVID-19 vaccine. CDR3: CASSLTSQERDGYTF. The CDR3 DNA is TGTGCCAGCAGCTTAACATCTCAGGAACGGGATGGCTACACCTTC.